This T cell receptor beta chain is from a study of control samples from healthy donors and cancer patients. Here immunoSEQ multiplex PCR was the method, and the copy in TCRdb shows in-frame clones only, minus some. This repertoire shows about 22,000 clones, approximately 83% found once; its top ten account for about 30%. This clone was counted a single time. V shed 5 bases and J 3 bases; nucleotides not matched to a gene: 11. The CDR3 sequence is 16 residues long. The germline V gene has CDR1 SGHTA and CDR2 FQGNSA. The V call is TRBV7-2, the J call TRBJ1-1; 8 bases are shared with TRBD1. The receptor's source is a man between 60 and 75 years old with head and neck cancer. The sample taken for sequencing was PBMCs. The CDR3 reads CASSPIQDREDTEAFF. CDR3 bases: TGTGCCAGCAGCCCAATTCAGGACAGGGAGGACACTGAAGCTTTCTTT. The complete variable domain, with remaining parts taken from reference TRBV7-2 and TRBJ1-1, reads GAGVSQSPSNKVTEKGKDVELRCDPISGHTALYWYRQSLGQGLEFLIYFQGNSAPDKSGLPSDRFSAERTGGSVSTLTIQRTQQEDSAVYLCASSPIQDREDTEAFFGQGTRLTVV.